The rows below give T cell receptor beta chains drawn from one sample of a study of beta chain features in type 1 diabetes. Libraries were prepared by immunoSEQ multiplex PCR; TCRdb keeps only in-frame clonotypes and omits some of them. Of about 400,000 clones in the sample, roughly 12% were seen once. Sequencing was performed on naive CD4+ T cells from blood. These receptors came from a man between 18 and 29 years old in good health. The CDR3 runs from the conserved cysteine through the conserved F or W. The D gene is left open where the match is weak. Not all rows give a size; the values are once, few, many and, for expanded clones, a class.

d_call: .
j_call: TRBJ1-5
clone_size: few
v_call: TRBV7-8
cdr3_nt: TGTGCCAGCAGGCGGGGGAGCAATCAGCCCCAGCATTTT
cdr3_aa: CASRRGSNQPQHF

d_call: .
j_call: TRBJ2-7
clone_size: .
v_call: TRBV5-1
cdr3_nt: TGCGCCAGCAGCTTGTCCCCGGGATACGAGCAGTACTTC
cdr3_aa: CASSLSPGYEQYF

d_call: .
j_call: TRBJ2-1
clone_size: few
v_call: TRBV19
cdr3_nt: TGTGCCAGTAGCAACGAGGTGGGGGGCTACAATGAGCAGTTCTTC
cdr3_aa: CASSNEVGGYNEQFF

d_call: .
j_call: TRBJ2-2
clone_size: few
v_call: TRBV9
cdr3_nt: TGTGCCAGCAGCCAAGATCGGTGGACCGGGGAGCTGTTTTTT
cdr3_aa: CASSQDRWTGELFF

d_call: TRBD2
j_call: TRBJ2-2
clone_size: few
v_call: TRBV18
cdr3_nt: TGTGCCAGCTCCCCCGGACTAGTAGGCGGGGAGCTGTTTTTT
cdr3_aa: CASSPGLVGGELFF

d_call: .
j_call: TRBJ1-2
clone_size: few
v_call: TRBV30
cdr3_nt: TGTGCCTGGAGTGCCGTCTATGGCTACACCTTC
cdr3_aa: CAWSAVYGYTF

d_call: TRBD1
j_call: TRBJ1-1
clone_size: .
v_call: TRBV27
cdr3_nt: TGTGCCAGCAGTATGGGGACAGGGGACACTGAAGCTTTCTTT
cdr3_aa: CASSMGTGDTEAFF

d_call: TRBD1
j_call: TRBJ2-3
clone_size: few
v_call: TRBV28
cdr3_nt: TGTGCCAGCGCTCCGACTCAAGGGACAGGATACACAGATACGCAGTATTTT
cdr3_aa: CASAPTQGTGYTDTQYF

d_call: .
j_call: TRBJ1-5
clone_size: few
v_call: TRBV19
cdr3_nt: TGTGCCGCTCGGGCAGGGAATCAGCCCCAGCATTTT
cdr3_aa: CAARAGNQPQHF

d_call: TRBD2
j_call: TRBJ2-1
clone_size: few
v_call: TRBV30
cdr3_nt: TGTGCCTGGAGTGTACTAGCGGGATCCTACAATGAGCAGTTCTTC
cdr3_aa: CAWSVLAGSYNEQFF

d_call: .
j_call: TRBJ2-5
clone_size: .
v_call: TRBV27
cdr3_nt: TGTGCCAGCAGTTTAAGCTACCAAGAGACCCAGTACTTC
cdr3_aa: CASSLSYQETQYF

d_call: TRBD1
j_call: TRBJ2-5
clone_size: .
v_call: TRBV7-2
cdr3_nt: TGTGCCAGCAGCCAGACAGGGATTGGGCAGACCCAGTACTTC
cdr3_aa: CASSQTGIGQTQYF

d_call: TRBD2
j_call: TRBJ2-7
clone_size: few
v_call: TRBV27
cdr3_nt: TGTGCCAGCAGTCTGTGGACTAGCAGTCACGAGCAGTACTTC
cdr3_aa: CASSLWTSSHEQYF

d_call: .
j_call: TRBJ2-3
clone_size: .
v_call: TRBV2
cdr3_nt: TGTGCCAGGGGGAGGACTCTGACGGGAGATACGCAGTATTTT
cdr3_aa: CARGRTLTGDTQYF

d_call: .
j_call: TRBJ1-1
clone_size: .
v_call: TRBV6-4
cdr3_nt: TGTGCCAGCAGTGACGTGCGGACTGAAGCTTTCTTT
cdr3_aa: CASSDVRTEAFF

d_call: .
j_call: TRBJ2-1
clone_size: few
v_call: TRBV29-1
cdr3_nt: TGCAGCGTTGGATCAGTTGAGCAGTTCTTC
cdr3_aa: CSVGSVEQFF

d_call: TRBD1
j_call: TRBJ2-3
clone_size: few
v_call: TRBV5-1
cdr3_nt: TGCGCCAGCAGCTTAAGAACAGGGGACCGCACAGATACGCAGTATTTT
cdr3_aa: CASSLRTGDRTDTQYF

d_call: .
j_call: TRBJ2-5
clone_size: .
v_call: TRBV7-2
cdr3_nt: TGTGCCAGCAGCACGAGGGACACAAGCCAAGAGACCCAGTACTTC
cdr3_aa: CASSTRDTSQETQYF

d_call: TRBD2
j_call: TRBJ2-1
clone_size: few
v_call: TRBV7-3
cdr3_nt: TGTGCCAGCAGCTCTGAAGCGGGGGGGCTTGCCGTTGAGCAGTTCTTC
cdr3_aa: CASSSEAGGLAVEQFF

d_call: .
j_call: TRBJ1-5
clone_size: .
v_call: TRBV19
cdr3_nt: TGTGCCAGTCGGGGGGCGAGCAATCAGCCCCAGCATTTT
cdr3_aa: CASRGASNQPQHF

d_call: TRBD2
j_call: TRBJ2-5
clone_size: many
v_call: TRBV30
cdr3_nt: TGTGCCTTGGGAGGGTGGGGAGAGACCCAGTACTTC
cdr3_aa: CALGGWGETQYF

d_call: .
j_call: TRBJ2-6
clone_size: .
v_call: TRBV15
cdr3_nt: TGTGCCACCAGCAGAGATCGGGTCGTCCTGACTTTC
cdr3_aa: CATSRDRVVLTF

d_call: TRBD2
j_call: TRBJ2-1
clone_size: .
v_call: TRBV5-4
cdr3_nt: TGTGCCAGCAGCTTGGCCTCGGGGGGGCTGGGGGAGCAGTTCTTC
cdr3_aa: CASSLASGGLGEQFF

d_call: TRBD2
j_call: TRBJ2-3
clone_size: .
v_call: TRBV9
cdr3_nt: TGTGCCAGCAGCGTAGCTACGGCTAGCGGGAGGAGGGCAGATACGCAGTATTTT
cdr3_aa: CASSVATASGRRADTQYF

d_call: .
j_call: TRBJ2-1
clone_size: few
v_call: TRBV15
cdr3_nt: TGTGCCACCAGTGCGAGCGGACTTTACAATGAGCAGTTCTTC
cdr3_aa: CATSASGLYNEQFF

d_call: .
j_call: TRBJ1-2
clone_size: few
v_call: TRBV28
cdr3_nt: TGTGCCAGCACCCCTGGGGGGGGCATCTATGGCTACACCTTC
cdr3_aa: CASTPGGGIYGYTF

d_call: TRBD1
j_call: TRBJ2-7
clone_size: .
v_call: TRBV19
cdr3_nt: TGTGCCAGTAGCTACAGACAGGGTGACACCTACGAGCAGTACTTC
cdr3_aa: CASSYRQGDTYEQYF

d_call: TRBD1
j_call: TRBJ1-2
clone_size: few
v_call: TRBV4-2
cdr3_nt: TGTGCCAGCAGCCAAGAACAGGGGCATGGCTACACCTTC
cdr3_aa: CASSQEQGHGYTF

d_call: TRBD1
j_call: TRBJ1-4
clone_size: few
v_call: TRBV28
cdr3_nt: TGTGCCAGCGGAAACACGGGACAGCTAAATGAAAAACTGTTTTTT
cdr3_aa: CASGNTGQLNEKLFF

d_call: .
j_call: TRBJ2-2
clone_size: few
v_call: TRBV6-6
cdr3_nt: TGTGCCAGCAGCCTTGCGGGTCCTTCTGTCGGGGAGCTGTTTTTT
cdr3_aa: CASSLAGPSVGELFF

d_call: TRBD1
j_call: TRBJ2-1
clone_size: few
v_call: TRBV6-6
cdr3_nt: TGTGCCAGCAGTTTCAGCTGGACAGGGGTTGAGCAGTTCTTC
cdr3_aa: CASSFSWTGVEQFF

d_call: .
j_call: TRBJ2-2
clone_size: few
v_call: TRBV9
cdr3_nt: TGTGCCAGCAGCGTGGGGCAGGGGCCACCCACGAACACCGGGGAGCTGTTTTTT
cdr3_aa: CASSVGQGPPTNTGELFF

d_call: .
j_call: TRBJ2-7
clone_size: few
v_call: TRBV9
cdr3_nt: TGTGCCAGCAGCGGAGCGGGACAGGCCTACGAGCAGTACTTC
cdr3_aa: CASSGAGQAYEQYF

d_call: TRBD2
j_call: TRBJ2-1
clone_size: .
v_call: TRBV4-3
cdr3_nt: TGCGCCAGCAGCCAAGAGATCGGACTAGCGGGGATCCTCCTCTCCTACAATGAGCAGTTCTTC
cdr3_aa: CASSQEIGLAGILLSYNEQFF

d_call: TRBD1
j_call: TRBJ1-3
clone_size: .
v_call: TRBV7-6
cdr3_nt: TGTGCCAGCAGCTTAGGCAGGGGGTCCGGAAACACCATATATTTT
cdr3_aa: CASSLGRGSGNTIYF

d_call: .
j_call: TRBJ2-5
clone_size: .
v_call: TRBV7-2
cdr3_nt: TGTGCCAGCAACAACCAGGGGATACAAGAGACCCAGTACTTC
cdr3_aa: CASNNQGIQETQYF

d_call: TRBD1
j_call: TRBJ1-1
clone_size: .
v_call: TRBV7-3
cdr3_nt: TGTGCCAGCAGCTTAAATGGACAGGGGAACACTGAAGCTTTCTTT
cdr3_aa: CASSLNGQGNTEAFF

d_call: .
j_call: TRBJ2-7
clone_size: few
v_call: TRBV6-1
cdr3_nt: TGTGCCAGCAGAATCGACAGATCCTACGAGCAGTACTTC
cdr3_aa: CASRIDRSYEQYF

d_call: TRBD1
j_call: TRBJ2-3
clone_size: .
v_call: TRBV5-5
cdr3_nt: TGTGCCAGCAGCAGGGACAGGGCAATAGATACGCAGTATTTT
cdr3_aa: CASSRDRAIDTQYF

d_call: TRBD2
j_call: TRBJ2-5
clone_size: few
v_call: TRBV18
cdr3_nt: TGTGCCAGCTCACGAACGGCGGGGGGGCCTCAAGAGACCCAGTACTTC
cdr3_aa: CASSRTAGGPQETQYF

d_call: .
j_call: TRBJ2-1
clone_size: .
v_call: TRBV9
cdr3_nt: TGTGCCAGCAGCGTAGATTTACGAGCTACCTACAATGAGCAGTTCTTC
cdr3_aa: CASSVDLRATYNEQFF

d_call: .
j_call: TRBJ1-5
clone_size: few
v_call: TRBV30
cdr3_nt: TGTGCCTGGAGTGTACTTCAGGGGAGTCAGCCCCAGCATTTT
cdr3_aa: CAWSVLQGSQPQHF

d_call: TRBD2
j_call: TRBJ2-1
clone_size: few
v_call: TRBV7-2
cdr3_nt: TGTGCCAGCAGCTTTTCAACTAGCGGATACAATGAGCAGTTCTTC
cdr3_aa: CASSFSTSGYNEQFF

d_call: TRBD2
j_call: TRBJ2-7
clone_size: few
v_call: TRBV7-2
cdr3_nt: TGTGCCAGCAGCTTTGGCGCACTAGCGGGATCCTACGAGCAGTACTTC
cdr3_aa: CASSFGALAGSYEQYF

d_call: .
j_call: TRBJ2-3
clone_size: .
v_call: TRBV9
cdr3_nt: TGTGCCAGCAGCGTAGGGTCAGGGACTTTTTGGGATACGCAGTATTTT
cdr3_aa: CASSVGSGTFWDTQYF

d_call: .
j_call: TRBJ1-5
clone_size: few
v_call: TRBV2
cdr3_nt: TGTGCCAGCAGTGAATACGCTAGTAACCGAGGCAATCAGCCCCAGCATTTT
cdr3_aa: CASSEYASNRGNQPQHF

d_call: TRBD2
j_call: TRBJ2-3
clone_size: .
v_call: TRBV18
cdr3_nt: TGTGCCAGCTCGCGACTAGCGGGAGAGGGGGCGGATACGCAGTATTTT
cdr3_aa: CASSRLAGEGADTQYF

d_call: .
j_call: TRBJ2-1
clone_size: .
v_call: TRBV28
cdr3_nt: TGTGCCAGCAGTGTGGTCGGCGGGAATGAGCAGTTCTTC
cdr3_aa: CASSVVGGNEQFF

d_call: .
j_call: TRBJ1-1
clone_size: .
v_call: TRBV5-1
cdr3_nt: TGCGCCAGCAGCCCCGGACAGTTGGGTGAAGCTTTCTTT
cdr3_aa: CASSPGQLGEAFF

d_call: TRBD2
j_call: TRBJ2-5
clone_size: .
v_call: TRBV7-2
cdr3_nt: TGTGCCAGCAGCATTGGCGGGACTAGCGCCGTAATCGGCCGGGCCCAGTACTTC
cdr3_aa: CASSIGGTSAVIGRAQYF

d_call: TRBD2
j_call: TRBJ2-7
clone_size: few
v_call: TRBV25-1
cdr3_nt: TGTGCCAGCAGTGGCCGACTAGCGGGAGTTCACGAGCAGTACTTC
cdr3_aa: CASSGRLAGVHEQYF

d_call: TRBD2
j_call: TRBJ2-7
clone_size: few
v_call: TRBV27
cdr3_nt: TGTGCCAGCAGCTTCGGGGCGGGAGGGTACGAGCAGTACTTC
cdr3_aa: CASSFGAGGYEQYF

d_call: TRBD1
j_call: TRBJ2-7
clone_size: few
v_call: TRBV19
cdr3_nt: TGTGCCAGTAGCCCGGGACAGCTCTACGAGCAGTACTTC
cdr3_aa: CASSPGQLYEQYF

d_call: .
j_call: TRBJ1-2
clone_size: .
v_call: TRBV7-8
cdr3_nt: TGTGCCAGCAGCCCAACAGGGTTCGATGGCTACACCTTC
cdr3_aa: CASSPTGFDGYTF

d_call: .
j_call: TRBJ2-7
clone_size: .
v_call: TRBV5-6
cdr3_nt: TGTGCCAGCAGTTCCAGCTCCTACGAGCAGTACTTC
cdr3_aa: CASSSSSYEQYF

d_call: .
j_call: TRBJ2-3
clone_size: .
v_call: TRBV6-1
cdr3_nt: TGTGCCAGGCAGGGTGTAAGGGGCACAGATACGCAGTATTTT
cdr3_aa: CARQGVRGTDTQYF

d_call: TRBD1
j_call: TRBJ1-2
clone_size: few
v_call: TRBV29-1
cdr3_nt: TGCAGCGTTGTCGGGGACAGTAACTATGGCTACACCTTC
cdr3_aa: CSVVGDSNYGYTF

d_call: .
j_call: TRBJ2-2
clone_size: .
v_call: TRBV5-4
cdr3_nt: TGTGCCAGCAGCTCACCCCAGACAGGATTAAACACCGGGGAGCTGTTTTTT
cdr3_aa: CASSSPQTGLNTGELFF

d_call: .
j_call: TRBJ1-2
clone_size: .
v_call: TRBV6-1
cdr3_nt: TGTGCCAGCAGTCCTCTTTACCTAAACGTTTATGGCTACACCTTC
cdr3_aa: CASSPLYLNVYGYTF